This T cell receptor beta chain is drawn from a study of blood T cell repertoires in COVID-19. The wider study: T cells, B-cell-depleted T cells, or PBMCs supplied cDNA or gDNA.

As processed by the authors: Nucleated cell number was recorded as an estimate derived from reference gene primer amplification. This table comes from immunoSEQ multiplex PCR, and its TCRdb copy is limited to in-frame clones, with some not included. V and J calls and clone size are given by that table; D and trimming were obtained from the DNA. Of 170,000 or so clones in the sample, 65% to 90% were seen once. The TCR was taken from a human donor in a cohort sampled during active COVID-19. The source material was peripheral blood.

CDR3 bases: TGTGCCAGCAGCTTAGCCCTAGCGGGAGCTCCAGATACGCAGTATTTT. Its protein is CASSLALAGAPDTQYF. The chain employs TRBV11-2 and TRBJ2-3; 10 bases match TRBD2. Germline V gene sequence: CDR1 SGHAT, CDR2 FQNNGV. There are 16 residues in the CDR3. The V segment lost 1 base and the J segment 4 bases; nucleotides outside the gene matches: 5.